The source of this T cell receptor (beta chain) is a study of cytomegalovirus exposure and HLA in healthy donors. Study conclusions and caveats: Beyond CMV serostatus, there was no information to go on about immune exposure. Previous analysis showed most TCR beta V segments were productive about 87% or about 30% of the time.

Primers: 60 Vbeta forward and 13 Jbeta reverse. Only in-frame clones appear in the TCRdb table, and some are missing; sequencing was by immunoSEQ multiplex PCR. The sample consists of some 130,000 clones, about two thirds of them appearing once. It was healthy bone marrow donors who served as donors. Regarding this clone: Its specificity is not known.

The CDR3 is made up of 11 amino acids. V lost 7 bases, J lost 6 bases, and 11 bases lay in between. Germline CDR1 DFQATT, CDR2 SNEGSKA (reference sequence). The clonotype was recovered from a woman aged 60-75 years in good health and CMV-seropositive. The chain joins TRBV20-1 to TRBJ2-3, with D possibly being TRBD2 (5 bases). Material for sequencing was PBMCs. DNA of the CDR3: TGCAGTGGAACGGCTAGCGATACGCAGTATTTT. Protein product: CSGTASDTQYF.